This paragraph reports one TCR beta chain. No antigen is known for it. Subjects aged 18 to 65 presented with newly diagnosed hyperthyroidism of less than 2 months' duration. Clinical symptoms, serum thyroxine, TRAb, thyroid ultrasound and orbital computed tomography established diagnosis. RNA transcripts yielded amplified TCR beta CDR3 regions. An initial round of RT-PCR targeting the TCR CDR3 relied on the HTBI primer set. TCRdb re-analysed the multiplex PCR reads in MiXCR, keeping a single row per CDR3 protein. The sample records roughly 800,000 distinct CDR3 sequences, over 35% being singletons. This entry belongs to a study of T cells in Graves' hyperthyroidism and ophthalmopathy. The CDR3 consists of 13 residues. Germline V gives CDR1 LGHNT, CDR2 FRNRAP. Trimming shortened V by 1 base and J by 5 bases, and 8 bases separated the two germline ends. Broader study findings: Blood held most thyroid clonotypes expanded above 0.001 frequency. Before onset, by a median of around 6.4 months, the model predicted ophthalmopathy.

The TCR sequence derives from a man aged 18 to 30 with Graves' hyperthyroidism. Material for sequencing was blood. The chain uses TRBV12-5 and TRBJ2-5, with unresolved D. The CDR3 loop is CASGLEPAETQYF. CDR3 DNA: TGTGCTAGTGGTTTGGAACCGGCGGAGACCCAGTACTTC.